These 14 T cell receptor beta chains originate from one sample sequenced in a study of control samples from healthy donors and cancer patients (dated by TCRdb to the early 2020s). Library creation used the immunoSEQ multiplex PCR assay. TCRdb holds this immuneACCESS table with in-frame rearrangements only. Some clones are missing; in checked studies, unresolved V genes explain under half, and the rest has no known cause. This sample is represented by tens of thousands of clones; around 91% of them were singletons. Around 14% of the sample goes to the ten largest clones. Sequencing was carried out using blood. The receptor set was obtained from a man aged 25-45 years in good health.

This clone was found once. This chain uses TRBV7-2 with TRBJ1-2; 7 positions match TRBD1. J gave up 7 bases and V 1 base, and 3 bases lay outside the gene matches. The length of the CDR3 is 13 residues. CDR1 and CDR2 from the germline V gene are SGHTA and FQGNSA. For the CDR3, the DNA is TGTGCCAGCAGCTTAGAAGGGGGCGGTGGCTACACCTTC. As protein: CASSLEGGGGYTF.

The V gene is TRBV10-1, the J gene TRBJ1-1, with a weak D call TRBD1 (5 bases). The CDR3 is 15 residues long. V shed 3 bases and J shed 1 base, with 12 bases lying between them. Germline CDR1 reads WNHNN; CDR2 reads SYGVQD (reference sequence). The CDR3 DNA sequence: TGCGCCAGCAGTGATCCGGGACGAGGGAACACTGAAGCTTTCTTT. Translating it yields CASSDPGRGNTEAFF.

The sample holds one count of this clone. V usage is TRBV3-1 (or the pseudogene TRBV3-2) and J usage is TRBJ2-1; 10 bases fit TRBD2. The CDR3 spans 15 residues. V lost 4 bases to trimming and J lost 10 bases; unmatched junction nucleotides: 10. Germline assignment: CDR1 LGHDT and CDR2 YNNKEL (reference sequence). Here the CDR3 reads CASSLAGGPTREQFF. Written as DNA, the CDR3 is TGTGCCAGCAGCCTAGCGGGGGGCCCCACAAGGGAGCAGTTCTTC.

CDR3 sequence (DNA): TGCGCCAGCTGCGTGGGATTTAAACAGGGGTCCACAGATACGCAGTATTTT. Protein product: CASCVGFKQGSTDTQYF. The chain has TRBV5-1 and TRBJ2-3, with TRBD1 matching over 7 bases. CDR3 length: 17 residues. V lost 7 bases and J lost 2; bases outside the gene matches: 16. Germline CDR1 reads SGHRS; CDR2 reads YFSETQ.

This sequence joins TRBV13 and TRBJ2-1, with no clear D. With 4 bases removed from V and 0 bases from J, the gap between germline ends came to 10 bases. Germline lookup yields CDR1 PRHDT and CDR2 FYEKMQ (reference sequence). The CDR3 covers 15 residues. CDR3 in DNA: TGTGCCAGCAGCTCGGACGAGAACTCCTACAATGAGCAGTTCTTC. It codes for CASSSDENSYNEQFF.

This chain uses TRBV3-1 (or the pseudogene TRBV3-2) with TRBJ2-7, with D possibly being TRBD1 (5 bases). Germline V gene lookup returns CDR1 LGHDT and CDR2 YNNKEL (reference sequence). Trimming removed 8 bases from V and 2 bases from J, with 25 bases in between. CDR3 size: 17 residues. The CDR3 region has the DNA TGTGCCAGCCCACATACCGGTCGGACAAGGGTCACCTACGAGCAGTACTTC. Protein sequence: CASPHTGRTRVTYEQYF.

The chain is built from TRBV28 and TRBJ2-7; TRBD2 might be the D (6 bases). Trimming took 8 bases from V and 6 from J, leaving 17 bases between them. The CDR3 extends over 13 amino acids. The germline V gene encodes CDR1 MDHEN and CDR2 SYDVKM. CDR3: CASFDTKGGEQYF. CDR3 DNA: TGTGCCAGCTTCGATACGAAGGGAGGCGAGCAGTACTTC.

The chain links TRBV7-9 to TRBJ2-3, with a possible D match to TRBD1 (5 bases). The CDR3 has 16 amino acids. Germline V lookup: CDR1 SEHNR, CDR2 FQNEAQ (reference sequence). The V and J ends lost 4 bases and 2 bases respectively, with 16 bases between them. Here the CDR3 reads CASSSPILGPTDTQYF. The DNA for the CDR3 is TGTGCCAGCAGCTCCCCAATTTTGGGGCCCACAGATACGCAGTATTTT.

The sample holds one count of this clone. The chain joins TRBV14 to TRBJ2-3; a weak D match, TRBD2 (6 bases). The CDR3 totals 16 residues. Germline CDR1 and CDR2: SGHDN and FVKESK. V was pared by 0 bases and J by 5 bases, with 15 bases between. The CDR3 is CASSQDRGFWVDTQYF. As DNA, the CDR3 is TGTGCCAGCAGCCAAGATCGGGGGTTCTGGGTAGATACGCAGTATTTT.

This chain joins TRBV19 and TRBJ1-1; D gene ambiguous. The germline gives CDR1 LNHDA, CDR2 SQIVND (reference sequence). This CDR3 region has 12 residues. Trimming pared 1 base from V and 8 bases from J, leaving 8 bases between. The CDR3 region has the DNA TGTGCCAGTAGTATAGGGGCTAACGAAGCTTTCTTT. Its protein product is CASSIGANEAFF.

The chain joins TRBV19 to TRBJ1-5, with a tentative D call TRBD1 (6 bases). Germline V gene sequence: CDR1 LNHDA, CDR2 SQIVND (reference sequence). CDR3 length: 15 amino acids. V was trimmed by 5 bases and J by 6 bases, leaving 17 bases between them. CDR3 loop: CASSLQGPGSQPQHF. Written as DNA, the CDR3 is TGTGCCAGTAGTCTACAGGGACCAGGGAGTCAGCCCCAGCATTTT.

The CDR3 loop reads CATSEGTEAFF. The DNA for the CDR3 is TGTGCCACCAGTGAGGGGACTGAAGCTTTCTTT. The rearrangement links TRBV24-1 to TRBJ1-1; D gene ambiguous. Trimming pared 4 bases from V and 5 bases from J, leaving 4 bases between. This CDR3 comprises 11 residues. From germline, CDR1 is KGHDR and CDR2 SFDVKD.

J is TRBJ1-2 and V is TRBV6-1; D is possibly TRBD1 (5 bases). Germline lookup yields CDR1 MNHNS and CDR2 SASEGT. The CDR3 has 14 amino acids. Trimming pared 2 bases from V and 8 bases from J, leaving 15 bases between. The CDR3 DNA reads TGTGCCAGCAGTGAATGGGGGGGTGGGGAGGGCTACACCTTC. Translation: CASSEWGGGEGYTF.

The chain combines TRBV25-1 with TRBJ2-1; 11 nucleotides agree with TRBD2. The trim removed 9 bases at V and 1 base at J, leaving 5 bases unmatched. CDR1 MGHDK and CDR2 SYGVNS come from the germline V gene. There are 15 residues in the CDR3. The CDR3 here is CASATSGNSYNEQFF. In DNA form, the CDR3 reads TGTGCCAGTGCGACTAGCGGGAATTCCTACAATGAGCAGTTCTTC. The complete variable domain, with remaining parts taken from reference TRBV25-1 and TRBJ2-1, reads EADIYQTPRYLVIGTGKKITLECSQTMGHDKMYWYQQDPGMELHLIHYSYGVNSTEKGDLSSESTVSRIRTEHFPLTLESARPSHTSQYLCASATSGNSYNEQFFGPGTRLTVL.